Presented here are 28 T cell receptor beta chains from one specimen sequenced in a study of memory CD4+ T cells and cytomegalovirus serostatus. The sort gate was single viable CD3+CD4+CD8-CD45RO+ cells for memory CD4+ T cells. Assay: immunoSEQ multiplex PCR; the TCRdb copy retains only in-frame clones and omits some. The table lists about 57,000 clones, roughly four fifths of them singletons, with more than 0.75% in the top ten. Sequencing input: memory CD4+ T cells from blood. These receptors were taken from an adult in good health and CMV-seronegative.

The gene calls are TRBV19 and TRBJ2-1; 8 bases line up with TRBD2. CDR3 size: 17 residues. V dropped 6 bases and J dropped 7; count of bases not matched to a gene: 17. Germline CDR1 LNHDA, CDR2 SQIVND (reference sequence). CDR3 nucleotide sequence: TGTGCCAGTAGCAACCCCGACGGGAGGGCCTCTTCTAATGAGCAGTTCTTC. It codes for CASSNPDGRASSNEQFF. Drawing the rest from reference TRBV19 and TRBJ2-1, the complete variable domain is DGGITQSPKYLFRKEGQNVTLSCEQNLNHDAMYWYRQDPGQGLRLIYYSQIVNDFQKGDIAEGYSVSREKKESFPLTVTSAQKNPTAFYLCASSNPDGRASSNEQFFGPGTRLTVL.

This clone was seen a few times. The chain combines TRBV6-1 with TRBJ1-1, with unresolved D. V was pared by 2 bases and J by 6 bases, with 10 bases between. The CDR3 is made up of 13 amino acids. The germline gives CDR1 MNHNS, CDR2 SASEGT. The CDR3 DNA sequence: TGTGCCAGCAGTGAAACGGGGAGGTCTGAAGCTTTCTTT. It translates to CASSETGRSEAFF.

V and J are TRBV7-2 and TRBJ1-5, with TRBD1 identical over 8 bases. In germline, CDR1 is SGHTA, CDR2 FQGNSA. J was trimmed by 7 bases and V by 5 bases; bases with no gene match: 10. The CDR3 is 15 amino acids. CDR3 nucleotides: TGTGCCAGCAGCCCTGGCAGGACAGGGCAGCAGCCCCAGCATTTT. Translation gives CASSPGRTGQQPQHF.

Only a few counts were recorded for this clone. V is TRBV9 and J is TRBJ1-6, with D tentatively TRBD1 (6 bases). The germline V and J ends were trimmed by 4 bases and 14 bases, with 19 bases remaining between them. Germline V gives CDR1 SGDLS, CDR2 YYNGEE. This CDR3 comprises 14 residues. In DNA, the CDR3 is TGTGCCAGCAGCCCCCAGGGGTCGCCTACGACCCTCCACTTT. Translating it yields CASSPQGSPTTLHF.

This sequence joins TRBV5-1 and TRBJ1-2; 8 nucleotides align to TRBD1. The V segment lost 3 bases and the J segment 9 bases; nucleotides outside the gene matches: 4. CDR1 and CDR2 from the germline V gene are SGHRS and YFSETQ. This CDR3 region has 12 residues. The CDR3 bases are TGCGCCAGCAGCTCACAGGGGGATAGCTACACCTTC. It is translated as CASSSQGDSYTF.

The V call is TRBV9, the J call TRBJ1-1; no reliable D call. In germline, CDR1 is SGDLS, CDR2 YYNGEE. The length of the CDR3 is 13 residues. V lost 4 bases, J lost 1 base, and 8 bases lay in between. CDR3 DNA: TGTGCCAGCAGCTTAAGACCGAACACTGAAGCTTTCTTT. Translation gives CASSLRPNTEAFF.

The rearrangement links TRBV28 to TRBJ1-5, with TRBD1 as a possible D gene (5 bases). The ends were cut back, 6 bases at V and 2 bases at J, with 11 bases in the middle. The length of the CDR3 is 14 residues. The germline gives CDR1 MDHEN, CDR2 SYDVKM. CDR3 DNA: TGTGCCAGCAGCAGGGTTTGGGGCAATCAGCCCCAGCATTTT. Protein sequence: CASSRVWGNQPQHF.

The CDR3 DNA is TGTGCCAGCACCCGGCGGACTAGCGGGGGAGAGACCCAGTACTTC. It encodes CASTRRTSGGETQYF. The chain links TRBV2 to TRBJ2-5; the match to TRBD2 covers 13 bases. Trimming removed 7 bases from V and 4 bases from J; junction bases left unmatched: 6. The CDR3 has 15 amino acids. CDR1 is SNHLY and CDR2 is FYNNEI in the germline V gene.

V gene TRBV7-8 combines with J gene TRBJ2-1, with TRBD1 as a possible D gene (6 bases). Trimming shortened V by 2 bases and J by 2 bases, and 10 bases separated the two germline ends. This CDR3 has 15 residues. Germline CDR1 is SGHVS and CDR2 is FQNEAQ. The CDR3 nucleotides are TGTGCCAGCAGCTTAAGCAGGGGTCCCTACAATGAGCAGTTCTTC. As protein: CASSLSRGPYNEQFF.

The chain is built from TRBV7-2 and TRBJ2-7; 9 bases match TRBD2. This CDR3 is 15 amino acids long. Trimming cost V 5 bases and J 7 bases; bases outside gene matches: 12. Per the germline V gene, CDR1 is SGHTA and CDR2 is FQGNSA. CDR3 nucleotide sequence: TGTGCCAGCAGCCCGGTAGCGGGGGCTCAGCGGGAGCAGTACTTC. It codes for CASSPVAGAQREQYF.

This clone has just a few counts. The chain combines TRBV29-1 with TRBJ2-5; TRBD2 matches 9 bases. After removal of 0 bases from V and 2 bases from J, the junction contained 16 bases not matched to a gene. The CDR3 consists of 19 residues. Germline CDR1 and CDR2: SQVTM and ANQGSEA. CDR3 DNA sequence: TGCAGCGTTGAAGATCTTGCGTGGGGTAGCGGGAGTGAACAAGAGACCCAGTACTTC. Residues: CSVEDLAWGSGSEQETQYF. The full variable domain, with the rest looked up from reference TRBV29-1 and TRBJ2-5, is SAVISQKPSRDICQRGTSLTIQCQVDSQVTMMFWYRQQPGQSLTLIATANQGSEATYESGFVIDKFPISRPNLTFSTLTVSNMSPEDSSIYLCSVEDLAWGSGSEQETQYFGPGTRLLVL.

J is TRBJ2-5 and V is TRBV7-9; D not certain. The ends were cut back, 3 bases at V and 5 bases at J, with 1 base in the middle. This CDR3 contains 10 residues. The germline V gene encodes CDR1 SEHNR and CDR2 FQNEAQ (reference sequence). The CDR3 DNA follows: TGTGCCAGCAGCTTCGAGACCCAGTACTTC. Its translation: CASSFETQYF.

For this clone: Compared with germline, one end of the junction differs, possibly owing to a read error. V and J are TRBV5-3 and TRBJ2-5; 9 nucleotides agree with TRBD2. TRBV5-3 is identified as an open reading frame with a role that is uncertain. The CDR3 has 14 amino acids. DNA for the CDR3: TGTGCCAGCAGCGCCTACTCTAGCGGGGCGGGACACGACTTC. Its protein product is CASSAYSSGAGHDF.

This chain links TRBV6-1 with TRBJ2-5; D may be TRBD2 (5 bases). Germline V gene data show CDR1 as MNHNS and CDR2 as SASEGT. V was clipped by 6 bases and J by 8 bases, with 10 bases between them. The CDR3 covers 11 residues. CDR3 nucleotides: TGTGCCAGCAGCTCGGGGAGAACCCAGTACTTC. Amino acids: CASSSGRTQYF.

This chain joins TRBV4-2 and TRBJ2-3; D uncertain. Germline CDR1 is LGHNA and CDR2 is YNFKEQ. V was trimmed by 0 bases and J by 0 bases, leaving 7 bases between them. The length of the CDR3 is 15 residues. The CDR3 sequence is CASSQEAASTDTQYF. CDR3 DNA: TGTGCCAGCAGCCAAGAGGCCGCGAGCACAGATACGCAGTATTTT.

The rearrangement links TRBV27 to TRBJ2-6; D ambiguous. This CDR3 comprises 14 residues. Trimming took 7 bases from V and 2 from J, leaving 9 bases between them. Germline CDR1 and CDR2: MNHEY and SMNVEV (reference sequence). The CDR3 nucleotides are TGTGCCAGCATGAAAGCTACTGGGGCCAACGTCCTGACTTTC. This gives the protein CASMKATGANVLTF.

CDR3 nucleotides: TGTGCCAGCAGCTTAGAGCCTAGCGGGGCCCAGTACTTC. Encoded protein: CASSLEPSGAQYF. This chain connects TRBV11-3 to TRBJ2-5, with TRBD2 matching 9 bases. In germline, CDR1 is SGHNT, CDR2 YENEEA. The CDR3 extends over 13 amino acids. V was clipped by 0 bases and J by 9 bases; unmatched bases: 2.

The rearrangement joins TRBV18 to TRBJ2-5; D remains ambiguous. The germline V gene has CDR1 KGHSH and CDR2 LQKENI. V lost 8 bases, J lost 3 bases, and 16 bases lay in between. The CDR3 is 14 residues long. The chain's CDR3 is CASPGLTQKETQYF. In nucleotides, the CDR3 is TGTGCCAGCCCGGGTCTTACACAAAAAGAGACCCAGTACTTC.

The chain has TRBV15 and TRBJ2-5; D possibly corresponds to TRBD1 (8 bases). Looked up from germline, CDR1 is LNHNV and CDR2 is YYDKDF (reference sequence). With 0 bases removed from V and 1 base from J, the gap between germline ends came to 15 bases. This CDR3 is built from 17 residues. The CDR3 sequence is CATSRDRTGRVQETQYF. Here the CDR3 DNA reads TGTGCCACCAGCAGAGATCGGACAGGGAGGGTCCAAGAGACCCAGTACTTC.

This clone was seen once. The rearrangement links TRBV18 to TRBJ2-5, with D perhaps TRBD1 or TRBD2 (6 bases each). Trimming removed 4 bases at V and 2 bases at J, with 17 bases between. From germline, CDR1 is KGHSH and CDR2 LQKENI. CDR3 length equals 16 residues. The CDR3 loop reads CASSQRTGGRQETQYF. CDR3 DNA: TGTGCCAGCTCACAGAGGACCGGGGGCCGACAAGAGACCCAGTACTTC. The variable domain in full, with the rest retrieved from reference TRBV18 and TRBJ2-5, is NAGVMQNPRHLVRRRGQEARLRCSPMKGHSHVYWYRQLPEEGLKFMVYLQKENIIDESGMPKERFSAEFPKEGPSILRIQQVVRGDSAAYFCASSQRTGGRQETQYFGPGTRLLVL.

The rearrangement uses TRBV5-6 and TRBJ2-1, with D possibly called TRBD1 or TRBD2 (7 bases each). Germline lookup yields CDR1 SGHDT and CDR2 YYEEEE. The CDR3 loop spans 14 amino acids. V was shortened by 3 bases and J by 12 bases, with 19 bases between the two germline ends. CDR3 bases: TGTGCCAGCAGCTCCCCTCAGGGGGGGGGCGGGCAGTTCTTC. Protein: CASSSPQGGGGQFF. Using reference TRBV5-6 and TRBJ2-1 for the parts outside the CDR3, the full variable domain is DAGVTQSPTHLIKTRGQQVTLRCSPKSGHDTVSWYQQALGQGPQFIFQYYEEEERQRGNFPDRFSGHQFPNYSSELNVNALLLGDSALYLCASSSPQGGGGQFFGPGTRLTVL.

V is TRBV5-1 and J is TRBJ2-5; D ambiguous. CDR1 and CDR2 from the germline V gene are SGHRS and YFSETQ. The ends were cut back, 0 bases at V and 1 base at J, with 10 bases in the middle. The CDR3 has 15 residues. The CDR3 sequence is CASSLGPESQETQYF. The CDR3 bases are TGCGCCAGCAGCTTGGGACCTGAGAGCCAAGAGACCCAGTACTTC.

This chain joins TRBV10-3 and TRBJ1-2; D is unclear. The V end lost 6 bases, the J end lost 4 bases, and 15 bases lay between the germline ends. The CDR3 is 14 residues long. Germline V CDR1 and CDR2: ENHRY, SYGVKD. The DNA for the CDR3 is TGTGCCATCAGCCCAGGTTCTAATAGCTATGGCTACACCTTC. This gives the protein CAISPGSNSYGYTF.

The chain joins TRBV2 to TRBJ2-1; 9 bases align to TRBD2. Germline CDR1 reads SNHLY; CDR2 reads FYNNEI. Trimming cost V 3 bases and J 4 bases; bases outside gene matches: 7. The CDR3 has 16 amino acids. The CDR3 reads CASSELSGGLYNEQFF. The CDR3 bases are TGTGCCAGCAGTGAGCTGAGCGGGGGGTTATACAATGAGCAGTTCTTC. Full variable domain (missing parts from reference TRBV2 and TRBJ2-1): EPEVTQTPSHQVTQMGQEVILRCVPISNHLYFYWYRQILGQKVEFLVSFYNNEISEKSEIFDDQFSVERPDGSNFTLKIRSTKLEDSAMYFCASSELSGGLYNEQFFGPGTRLTVL.

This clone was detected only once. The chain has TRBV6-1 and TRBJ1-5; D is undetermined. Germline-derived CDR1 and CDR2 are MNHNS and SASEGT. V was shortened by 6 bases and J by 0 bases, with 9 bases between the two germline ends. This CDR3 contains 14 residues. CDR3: CASSYLDSNQPQHF. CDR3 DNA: TGTGCCAGCAGCTACTTAGATAGCAATCAGCCCCAGCATTTT.

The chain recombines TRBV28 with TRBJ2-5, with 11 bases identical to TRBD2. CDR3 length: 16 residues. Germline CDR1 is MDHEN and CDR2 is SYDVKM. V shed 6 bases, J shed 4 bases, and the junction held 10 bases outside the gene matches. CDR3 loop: CASSRRLAGNSETQYF. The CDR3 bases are TGTGCCAGCAGCCGGAGACTAGCGGGGAATTCAGAGACCCAGTACTTC.

CDR3 loop: CASSETDYEQYF. CDR3 sequence (DNA): TGTGCCAGCAGTGAAACGGACTACGAGCAGTACTTC. The gene calls are TRBV2 and TRBJ2-7; no firm D call. Germline V gives CDR1 SNHLY, CDR2 FYNNEI. The CDR3 covers 12 residues. The ends were cut back, 2 bases at V and 3 bases at J, with 5 bases in the middle. The variable domain in full, completed from reference TRBV2 and TRBJ2-7, reads EPEVTQTPSHQVTQMGQEVILRCVPISNHLYFYWYRQILGQKVEFLVSFYNNEISEKSEIFDDQFSVERPDGSNFTLKIRSTKLEDSAMYFCASSETDYEQYFGPGTRLTVT.

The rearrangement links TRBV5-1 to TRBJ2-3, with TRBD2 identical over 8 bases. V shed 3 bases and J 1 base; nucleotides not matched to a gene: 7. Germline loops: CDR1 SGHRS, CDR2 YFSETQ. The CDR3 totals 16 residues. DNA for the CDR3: TGCGCCAGCAGCTCCGAGGGGCGGGGGGGCACAGATACGCAGTATTTT. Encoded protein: CASSSEGRGGTDTQYF.